This T cell receptor beta chain was observed in a study of T cells after yellow fever vaccination. This CDR3 has 12 amino acids. CDR1 is KGHSH and CDR2 is LQKENI in the germline V gene. The V gene lost 6 bases and the J gene lost 0 bases, with 6 bases spanning the gap. Each CDR3 protein gets one entry after TCRdb re-called the 5' RACE reads with MiXCR. The sample carries some 250,000 distinct CDR3 sequences, less than 8.5% recorded once. General study results and limits: Peaking faster, on day 5 versus 15, the secondary response was nonetheless weaker. Clonotypes appearing in both CD4 and CD8 compartments existed, and their share was small. Most primary-vaccination clones recurred post-booster (around 95% CD4, around 88% CD8). Contaminating bulk clonotypes could be abundant in FACS-sorted repertoires.

In its sample, this clonotype was seen many times. The antigen is undetermined. The rearrangement uses TRBV18 and TRBJ2-7; D remains ambiguous. The receptor was derived from a young man who received the YFV17D yellow fever vaccine. The sample was CD4+ T cells sorted from PBMCs, taken 15 days after the yellow fever booster vaccination. DNA for the CDR3: TGTGCCAGCTCTCCTGCCTCCTACGAGCAGTACTTC. It encodes CASSPASYEQYF.